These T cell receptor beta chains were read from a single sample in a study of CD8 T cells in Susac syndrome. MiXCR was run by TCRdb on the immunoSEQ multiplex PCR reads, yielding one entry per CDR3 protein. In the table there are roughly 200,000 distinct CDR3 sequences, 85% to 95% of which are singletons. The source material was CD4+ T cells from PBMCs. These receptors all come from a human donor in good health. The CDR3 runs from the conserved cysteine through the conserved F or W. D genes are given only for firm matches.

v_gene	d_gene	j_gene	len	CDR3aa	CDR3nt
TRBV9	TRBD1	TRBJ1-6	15	CASSAGQTYNSPLHF	TGTGCCAGCAGCGCGGGACAGACCTATAATTCACCCCTCCACTTT
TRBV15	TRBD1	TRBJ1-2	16	CATSRDGTARPYGYTF	TGTGCCACCAGCAGAGATGGGACAGCGCGACCCTATGGCTACACCTTC
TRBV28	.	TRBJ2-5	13	CASSDRTQETQYF	TGTGCCAGCAGCGACAGGACTCAAGAGACCCAGTACTTC
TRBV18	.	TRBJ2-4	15	CASSQETGAGNIQYF	TGTGCCAGCTCACAAGAAACGGGAGCGGGAAACATTCAGTACTTC
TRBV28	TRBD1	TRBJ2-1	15	CASRTGAAGINEQFF	TGTGCCAGCAGGACAGGGGCCGCTGGGATCAATGAGCAGTTCTTC
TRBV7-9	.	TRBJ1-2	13	CASSLDGTHGYTF	TGTGCCAGCAGTCTTGACGGGACCCATGGCTACACCTTC
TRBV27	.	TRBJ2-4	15	CASRGGELAKNIQYF	TGTGCCAGCAGAGGGGGGGAGTTAGCCAAAAACATTCAGTACTTC
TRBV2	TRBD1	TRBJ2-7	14	CASRTGTGDYEQYF	TGTGCCAGCAGGACCGGGACAGGGGATTACGAGCAGTACTTC
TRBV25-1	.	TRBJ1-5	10	CASKDQPQHF	TGTGCCAGCAAAGATCAGCCCCAGCATTTT
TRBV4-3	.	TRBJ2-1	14	CASSQDNRRNEQFF	TGCGCCAGCAGCCAAGATAACCGGCGCAATGAGCAGTTCTTC
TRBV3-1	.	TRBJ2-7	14	CASSQVVDGHEQYF	TGTGCCAGCAGCCAAGTTGTTGACGGCCACGAGCAGTACTTC
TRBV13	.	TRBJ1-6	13	CASSSEARKAPHF	TGTGCCAGCAGCTCCGAGGCGCGTAAGGCCCCCCACTTT
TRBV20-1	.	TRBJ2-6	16	CSARDPTRAGANVLTF	TGCAGTGCTAGAGATCCGACTAGGGCGGGGGCCAACGTCCTGACTTTC
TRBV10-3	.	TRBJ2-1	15	CAISGGDRTYNEQFF	TGTGCCATCAGTGGGGGGGACAGAACCTACAATGAGCAGTTCTTC
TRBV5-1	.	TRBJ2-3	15	CASSLDGPPTDTQYF	TGCGCCAGCAGCTTGGACGGACCCCCCACGGATACGCAGTATTTT